This T cell receptor (beta chain) is from a study of post-analysis software for immune sequencing data. Study-wide results and limits: F measure showed strong co-clustering of same-batch samples. Significantly lower normalized Chao1 diversity was found in patients with multiple sclerosis relative to controls. TRBV segments more frequent in patients than in controls numbered five and included TRBV5-6, TRBV5-1 and TRBV20-1.

Germline values: CDR1 SGHRS, CDR2 YFSETQ. This CDR3 contains 17 residues. The V end was cut by 3 bases, the J end by 3 bases, with 20 bases between. The library was made from cDNA and included unique molecular identifiers. Input populations of about 0.95 to 10 million T cells gave rise to approximately 500,000 cDNA molecules. One entry per CDR3 protein, called by TCRdb with MiXCR from the PCR reads. Of 350,000 to 450,000 distinct CDR3 sequences in the sample, around 33% were seen once. This clonotype has only a few counts. The antigen is not known. This sequence joins TRBV5-1 and TRBJ2-3; D perhaps matches TRBD2 (6 bases). This TCR was recovered from a girl between 5 and 17 years old with multiple sclerosis. Source material: blood. In DNA, the CDR3 is TGCGCCAGCAGCTCCGCCGGGACTGGGAAGTCGACAGATACGCAGTATTTT. Translated: CASSSAGTGKSTDTQYF.